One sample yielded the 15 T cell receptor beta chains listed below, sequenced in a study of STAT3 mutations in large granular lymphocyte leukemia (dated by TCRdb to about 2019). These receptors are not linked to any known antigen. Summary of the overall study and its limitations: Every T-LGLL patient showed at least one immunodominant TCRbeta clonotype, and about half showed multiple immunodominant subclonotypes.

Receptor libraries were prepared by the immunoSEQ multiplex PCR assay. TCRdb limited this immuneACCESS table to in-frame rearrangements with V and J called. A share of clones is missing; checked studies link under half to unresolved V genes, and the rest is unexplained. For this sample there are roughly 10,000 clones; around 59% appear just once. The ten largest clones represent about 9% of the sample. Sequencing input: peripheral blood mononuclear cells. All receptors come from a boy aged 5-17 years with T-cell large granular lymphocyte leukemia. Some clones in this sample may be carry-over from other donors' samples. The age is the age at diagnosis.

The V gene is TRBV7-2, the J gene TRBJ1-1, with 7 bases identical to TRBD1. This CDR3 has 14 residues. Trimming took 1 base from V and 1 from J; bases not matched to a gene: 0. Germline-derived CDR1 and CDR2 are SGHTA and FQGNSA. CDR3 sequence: CASSLGQGNTEAFF. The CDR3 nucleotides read TGTGCCAGCAGCTTAGGACAGGGGAACACTGAAGCTTTCTTT.

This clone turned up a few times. CDR3 coding DNA: TGCAGCGTGTACAGGGTCTCTCGGGGTGGTAACACTGAAGCTTTCTTT. Translated, it gives CSVYRVSRGGNTEAFF. The chain has TRBV29-1 and TRBJ1-1, with D possibly matching TRBD1 (6 bases). Germline V gene sequence: CDR1 SQVTM, CDR2 ANQGSEA. V lost 6 bases and J lost 2, with 22 bases in between. The CDR3 totals 16 residues.

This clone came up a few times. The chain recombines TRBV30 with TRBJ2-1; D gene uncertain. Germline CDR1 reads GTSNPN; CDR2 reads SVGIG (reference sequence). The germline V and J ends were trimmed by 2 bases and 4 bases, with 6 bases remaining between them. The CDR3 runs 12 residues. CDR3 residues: CAWSFRYNEQFF. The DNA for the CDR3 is TGTGCCTGGAGTTTCAGGTACAATGAGCAGTTCTTC.

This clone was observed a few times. The CDR3 region has the DNA TGTGCCAGCTCATCGAGCGGGGGGAGAGAGACCCAGTACTTC. Its translation: CASSSSGGRETQYF. The chain employs TRBV18 and TRBJ2-5; 9 positions agree with TRBD2. The CDR3 contains 14 residues. Germline V CDR1 and CDR2: KGHSH, LQKENI. V shed 5 bases, J shed 4 bases, and the junction held 5 bases outside the gene matches.

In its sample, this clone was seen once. CDR3 sequence (DNA): TGTGCCAGCAGCCGCCTTAGCGGGAGCGAGCAGTACTTC. Translated, it gives CASSRLSGSEQYF. The chain links TRBV13 to TRBJ2-7; TRBD2 agrees at 9 bases. The germline V gene encodes CDR1 PRHDT and CDR2 FYEKMQ (reference sequence). V trimming: 5 bases; J trimming: 6 bases; junction bases outside the gene matches: 5. CDR3 size: 13 residues.

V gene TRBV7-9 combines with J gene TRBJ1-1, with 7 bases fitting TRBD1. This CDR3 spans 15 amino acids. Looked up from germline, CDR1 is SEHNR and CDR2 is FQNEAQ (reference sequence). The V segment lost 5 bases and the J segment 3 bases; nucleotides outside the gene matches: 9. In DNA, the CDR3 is TGTGCCAGCAGCCCCCCCGGGACAGCAGACACTGAAGCTTTCTTT. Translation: CASSPPGTADTEAFF.

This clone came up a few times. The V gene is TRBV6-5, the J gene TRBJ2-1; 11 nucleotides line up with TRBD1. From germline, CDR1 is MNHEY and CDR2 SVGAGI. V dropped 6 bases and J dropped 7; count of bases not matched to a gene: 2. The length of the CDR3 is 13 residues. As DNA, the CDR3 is TGTGCCAGCAGCCGGGACAGGGGGAATGAGCAGTTCTTC. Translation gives CASSRDRGNEQFF.

The CDR3 here is CASSLQGQETQYF. The CDR3 DNA reads as TGCGCCAGCAGCTTGCAGGGACAAGAGACCCAGTACTTC. The genes are TRBV5-1 and TRBJ2-5; D might be TRBD1 (5 bases). The V and J ends lost 1 base and 2 bases respectively, with 6 bases between them. CDR3 length: 13 residues. The germline CDR1 and CDR2 sequences are SGHRS and YFSETQ.

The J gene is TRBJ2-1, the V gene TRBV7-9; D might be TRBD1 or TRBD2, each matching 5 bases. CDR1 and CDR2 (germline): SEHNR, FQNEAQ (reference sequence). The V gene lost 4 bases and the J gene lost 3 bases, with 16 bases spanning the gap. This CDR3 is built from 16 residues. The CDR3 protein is CASSSYLGDHYNEQFF. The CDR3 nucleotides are TGTGCCAGCAGCTCCTACTTAGGGGACCACTACAATGAGCAGTTCTTC.

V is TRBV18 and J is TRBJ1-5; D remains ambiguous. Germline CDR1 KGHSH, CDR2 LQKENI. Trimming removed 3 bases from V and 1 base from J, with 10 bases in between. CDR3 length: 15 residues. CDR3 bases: TGTGCCAGCTCACCGGGAACGACCAGCAATCAGCCCCAGCATTTT. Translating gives CASSPGTTSNQPQHF.

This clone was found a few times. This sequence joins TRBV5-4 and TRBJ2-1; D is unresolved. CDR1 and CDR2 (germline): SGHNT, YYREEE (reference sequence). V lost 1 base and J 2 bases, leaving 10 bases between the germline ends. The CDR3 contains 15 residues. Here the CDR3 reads CASSLPAEPYNEQFF. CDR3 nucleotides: TGTGCCAGCAGCTTGCCTGCGGAGCCCTACAATGAGCAGTTCTTC.

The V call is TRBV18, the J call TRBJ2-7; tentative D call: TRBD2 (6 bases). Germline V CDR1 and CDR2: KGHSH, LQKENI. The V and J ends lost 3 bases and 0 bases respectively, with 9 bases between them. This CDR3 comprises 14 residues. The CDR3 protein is CASSPGTSSYEQYF. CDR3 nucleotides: TGTGCCAGCTCACCCGGGACTTCCTCCTACGAGCAGTACTTC.

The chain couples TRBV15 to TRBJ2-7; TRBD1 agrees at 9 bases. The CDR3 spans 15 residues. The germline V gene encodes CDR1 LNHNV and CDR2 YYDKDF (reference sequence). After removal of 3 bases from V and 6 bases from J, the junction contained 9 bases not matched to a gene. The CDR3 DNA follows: TGTGCCACCAGCAGGGAGCGGGACAGGGCAAGCGAGCAGTACTTC. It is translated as CATSRERDRASEQYF.

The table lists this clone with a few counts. The CDR3 loop reads CASSFTGGPSYEQYF. The CDR3 DNA sequence: TGTGCCAGCAGTTTTACGGGCGGGCCCTCCTACGAGCAGTACTTC. The chain uses TRBV27 and TRBJ2-7, with TRBD2 as a possible D gene (5 bases). The CDR3 length is 15 residues. Germline V gene lookup returns CDR1 MNHEY and CDR2 SMNVEV (reference sequence). Trimming shortened V by 3 bases and J by 0 bases, and 12 bases separated the two germline ends.

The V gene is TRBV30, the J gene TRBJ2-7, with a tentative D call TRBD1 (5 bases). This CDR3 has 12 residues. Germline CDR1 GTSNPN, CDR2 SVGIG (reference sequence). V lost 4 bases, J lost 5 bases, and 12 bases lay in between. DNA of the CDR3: TGTGCCTGGAATCCTACAGGCCACGAGCAGTACTTC. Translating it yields CAWNPTGHEQYF.